This TCR beta chain stems from a study of shared clonotypes between healthy human individuals. The table came from immunoSEQ multiplex PCR; TCRdb's copy has only in-frame clones and leaves some out. The data show about 1,800,000 clones, with over 85% seen just once and around 1% held by the top ten. Points from the study as a whole: Donor clonotype sharing was expected to depend on sequencing depth.

Naive CD8 cells comprised CD45RO-negative, CCR7-positively selected cells, excluding terminally differentiated effector memory CD45RA+ cells. The V end was cut by 0 bases, the J end by 3 bases, with 6 bases between. The CDR3 runs 12 residues. The germline V gene encodes CDR1 GTSNPN and CDR2 SVGIG (reference sequence). Concerning this clone itself: Its antigen remains unknown. The sample has other DNA sequences that encode this CDR3 too.

Input material: naive CD8+ T cells sorted from blood. This sequence joins TRBV30 and TRBJ2-7; D is unclear. The source of this sequence is a man between 18 and 29 years old in good health. The CDR3 spells CAWSVLSYEQYF. The CDR3 DNA reads TGTGCCTGGAGTGTATTGAGCTACGAGCAGTACTTC. The full variable domain, rest sourced from reference TRBV30 and TRBJ2-7, is SQTIHQWPATLVQPVGSPLSLECTVEGTSNPNLYWYRQAAGRGLQLLFYSVGIGQISSEVPQNLSASRPQDRQFILSSKKLLLSDSGFYLCAWSVLSYEQYFGPGTRLTVT.